This T cell receptor beta chain originates from a study of OX40 agonist ivuxolimab in advanced cancers. Study-wide background: Patient treatment consisted of intravenous ivuxolimab administration every 2 weeks at 0.01 to 10 mg/kg.

The CDR3 contains 13 residues. CDR1 MDHEN and CDR2 SYDVKM come from the germline V gene. V lost 8 bases to trimming and J lost 2 bases, with 11 bases between them. The assay was immunoSEQ multiplex PCR, and TCRdb's table has in-frame clones only and misses some. The table lists 97,000 or so clones, nearly 90% of them singletons, with roughly 0.15% in the top ten. The chain uses TRBV28 and TRBJ2-3; D gene unclear. This TCR was recovered from an adult with an advanced solid tumor such as melanoma, head and neck, liver or kidney cancer. The sample in question was CD4+ or CD8+ T cells sorted from blood, obtained in a trial of the OX40 agonist ivuxolimab. The CDR3 DNA is TGTGCCAGCGGACGTCACTCCACAGATACGCAGTATTTT. It specifies CASGRHSTDTQYF. The whole variable domain, filled in from reference TRBV28 and TRBJ2-3, reads DVKVTQSSRYLVKRTGEKVFLECVQDMDHENMFWYRQDPGLGLRLIYFSYDVKMKEKGDIPEGYSVSREKKERFSLILESASTNQTSMYLCASGRHSTDTQYFGPGTRLTVL.